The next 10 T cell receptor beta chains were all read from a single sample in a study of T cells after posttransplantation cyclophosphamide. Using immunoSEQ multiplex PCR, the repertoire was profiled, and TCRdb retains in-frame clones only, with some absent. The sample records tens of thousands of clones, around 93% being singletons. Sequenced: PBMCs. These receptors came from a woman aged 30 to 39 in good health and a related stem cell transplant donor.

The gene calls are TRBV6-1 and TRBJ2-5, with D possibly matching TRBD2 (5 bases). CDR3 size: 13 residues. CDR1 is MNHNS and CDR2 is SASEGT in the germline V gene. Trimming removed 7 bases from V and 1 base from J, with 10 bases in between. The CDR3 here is CASIGLAQETQYF. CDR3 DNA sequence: TGTGCCAGCATCGGACTGGCCCAAGAGACCCAGTACTTC.

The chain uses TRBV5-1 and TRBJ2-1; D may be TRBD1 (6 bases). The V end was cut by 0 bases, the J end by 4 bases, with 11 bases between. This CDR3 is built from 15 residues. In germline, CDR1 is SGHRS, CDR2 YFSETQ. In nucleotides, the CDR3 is TGCGCCAGCAGCTTGGATACAGGGCTATACAATGAGCAGTTCTTC. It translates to CASSLDTGLYNEQFF.

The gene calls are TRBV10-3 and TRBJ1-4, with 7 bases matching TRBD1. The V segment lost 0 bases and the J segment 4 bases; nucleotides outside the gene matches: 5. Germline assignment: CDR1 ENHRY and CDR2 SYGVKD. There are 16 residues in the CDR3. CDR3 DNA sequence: TGTGCCATCAGTGAGTCTTTGCAGGGGGGTAATGAAAAACTGTTTTTT. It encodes CAISESLQGGNEKLFF.

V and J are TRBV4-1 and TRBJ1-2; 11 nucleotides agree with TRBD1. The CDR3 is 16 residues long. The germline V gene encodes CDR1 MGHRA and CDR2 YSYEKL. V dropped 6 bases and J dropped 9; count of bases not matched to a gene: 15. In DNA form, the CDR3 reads TGCGCCAGCAGGGGACAGGGGGATTATCGGGCTGGGAGCTACACCTTC. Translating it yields CASRGQGDYRAGSYTF.

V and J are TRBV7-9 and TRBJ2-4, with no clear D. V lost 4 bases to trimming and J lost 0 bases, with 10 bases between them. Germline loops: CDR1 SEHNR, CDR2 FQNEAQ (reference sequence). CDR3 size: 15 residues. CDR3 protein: CASSSSGLAKNIQYF. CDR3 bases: TGTGCCAGCAGCTCCTCAGGTTTAGCCAAAAACATTCAGTACTTC.

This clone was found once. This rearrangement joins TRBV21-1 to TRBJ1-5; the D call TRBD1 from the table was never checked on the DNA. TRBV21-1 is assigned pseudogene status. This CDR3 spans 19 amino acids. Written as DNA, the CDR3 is TGTGCCAGCAGCGCCACCGGGACAGATGAGTCCCATAGCAATCAGCCCCAGCATTTT. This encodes CASSATGTDESHSNQPQHF.

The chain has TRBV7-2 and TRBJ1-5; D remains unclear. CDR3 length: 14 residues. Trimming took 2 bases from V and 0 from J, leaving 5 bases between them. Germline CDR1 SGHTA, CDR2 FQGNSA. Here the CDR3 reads CASSLYSSNQPQHF. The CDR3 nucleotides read TGTGCCAGCAGCTTATATTCTAGCAATCAGCCCCAGCATTTT.

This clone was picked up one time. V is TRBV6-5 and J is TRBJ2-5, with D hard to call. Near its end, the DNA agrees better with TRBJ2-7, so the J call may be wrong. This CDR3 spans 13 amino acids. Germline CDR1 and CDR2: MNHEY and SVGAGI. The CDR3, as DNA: TGTGCCAGCAGTTACTCAGCCAGAGGCGAGCAGTACTTC. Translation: CASSYSARGEQYF.

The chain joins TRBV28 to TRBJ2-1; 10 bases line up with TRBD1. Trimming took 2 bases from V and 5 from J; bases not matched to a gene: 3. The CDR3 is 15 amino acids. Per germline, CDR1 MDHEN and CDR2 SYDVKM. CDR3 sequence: CASSLPGQGNNEQFF. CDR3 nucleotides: TGTGCCAGCAGTTTACCGGGACAGGGGAACAATGAGCAGTTCTTC.

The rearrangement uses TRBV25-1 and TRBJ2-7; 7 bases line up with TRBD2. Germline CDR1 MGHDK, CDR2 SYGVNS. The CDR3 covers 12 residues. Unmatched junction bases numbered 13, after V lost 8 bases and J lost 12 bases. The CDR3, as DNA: TGTGCCAGCGGGAGGGAGTCGGAGGTGCCGTACTTC. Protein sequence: CASGRESEVPYF.